This T cell receptor beta chain was recorded in a study of Ad26.COV2.S vaccination and SARS-CoV-2 variants. As for the study in general: Ad26.COV2.S shots went into the muscle once or twice, 56 days apart. Overall study findings and caveats: The authors reported substantial breadth in spike-specific CD8+ and CD4+ T cell responses after vaccination. It was found that vaccine and placebo recipients had similar non-spike TCR breadth.

The V end was cut by 1 base, the J end by 8 bases, with 21 bases between. Germline V gene lookup returns CDR1 SGHRS and CDR2 YFSETQ. The CDR3 spans 16 residues. Notes on this clone: Its antigen is not identified.

Only in-frame clones appear in the TCRdb table, and some are missing; sequencing was by immunoSEQ multiplex PCR. The sample has roughly 700,000 clones; around 90% are singletons. Treatment here: about 20 received Ad26.COV2.S at low or high dose, single or two shots; a few received placebo; per-sample allocation not given. Day 63 after the first injection of vaccine or placebo was the sampling time. An 18-55-year-old adult in Boston served as donor. This clonotype was sampled from a person aged 18-65 years who received the Ad26.COV2.S COVID-19 vaccine or a placebo. This specimen consisted of peripheral blood, obtained in a trial of Ad26.COV2.S vaccine versus placebo. This chain connects TRBV5-1 to TRBJ1-1; D gene uncertain. CDR3 sequence: CASSLTTDGPNKEAFF. CDR3 nucleotides: TGCGCCAGCAGCTTGACCACGGACGGTCCCAACAAGGAAGCTTTCTTT.